This T cell receptor (beta chain) is from a study of ipilimumab plus nivolumab after autologous stem cell transplantation. Findings of the study overall: Authors suggest TCR repertoire, Treg phenotype and gut microbiota support further study.

Ipilimumab, 1 mg/kg, started 14 to 28 days after autologous transplant. Dosing: nivolumab 3 mg/kg IV, weeks 1, 4, 7, 10, then every two weeks to week 26. The repertoire was sequenced with immunoSEQ multiplex PCR; TCRdb's copy has only in-frame clones and lacks some. The sample yields tens of thousands of clones, around 93% seen once. CDR1 and CDR2 (germline): SGHAT, FQNNGV. This CDR3 is 14 amino acids long. V was clipped by 0 bases and J by 15 bases, with 19 bases between them. As to this clone: Its antigen is as yet unknown.

The sequencing here drew on PBMCs, taken in a trial of ipilimumab plus nivolumab as post-transplant consolidation. This clonotype was obtained from a male donor with multiple myeloma. The rearrangement links TRBV11-2 to TRBJ2-3, with D possibly matching TRBD2 (5 bases). The DNA for the CDR3 is TGTGCCAGCAGCTTAGAATTGGGTCTAGCTGAGTATTATTTT. Protein: CASSLELGLAEYYF.